The source of this T cell receptor (beta chain) is a study of T cells in Graves' hyperthyroidism and ophthalmopathy. With 4 bases clipped from V and 4 bases from J, the junction kept 10 bases outside the gene matches. Germline CDR1 and CDR2: MDHEN and SYDVKM. The CDR3 consists of 16 residues. Ten or more counts support this clonotype. Its target is not known. TCR beta CDR3 regions were amplified from RNA. Researchers ran a first-round RT-PCR on the TCR CDR3 using the HTBI primer set. Using its own MiXCR run on the multiplex PCR reads, TCRdb lists one record per CDR3 protein. Counted here are more than 300,000 distinct CDR3 sequences, roughly 15% occurring once; the ten biggest clones make up around a fifth. Study conclusions and caveats: Blood also held most thyroid clonotypes expanded beyond 0.001.

The clonotype was recovered from a woman aged 25 to 39 with Graves' ophthalmopathy. V and J are TRBV28 and TRBJ1-3; 7 bases fit TRBD1. The sequenced sample consisted of blood. CDR3 bases: TGTGCCAGCAGTTCCTGGGACCGGGACAGAGGAAACACCATATATTTT. Its translation: CASSSWDRDRGNTIYF.